Presented here are 13 T cell receptor beta chains from one specimen sequenced in a study of blood T cell repertoires in COVID-19. Here immunoSEQ multiplex PCR was the method, and the copy in TCRdb shows in-frame clones only, minus some. The data hold under 150,000 clones, with less than 90% observed a single time. The specimen was peripheral blood. The receptors here all came from a man between 65 and 85 years old with acute or convalescent COVID-19.

V is TRBV5-1 and J is TRBJ2-5; D is perhaps TRBD2 (6 bases). CDR1 and CDR2 (germline): SGHRS, YFSETQ. V lost 5 bases and J lost 2, with 16 bases in between. The CDR3 consists of 15 residues. The CDR3 region is CASRTIPGEQETQYF. CDR3 nucleotides: TGCGCCAGCAGAACAATTCCGGGAGAACAAGAGACCCAGTACTTC.

This clone was detected once. The chain uses TRBV6-5 and TRBJ2-7; 9 bases match TRBD2. Germline-derived CDR1 and CDR2 are MNHEY and SVGAGI. The length of the CDR3 is 16 residues. Losses at the gene ends were 0 bases for V and 2 bases for J; bases not matched to a gene: 5. In DNA, the CDR3 is TGTGCCAGCAGTTACTCGAAGAGCGGGGGGACCTACGAGCAGTACTTC. Translating gives CASSYSKSGGTYEQYF.

The rearrangement links TRBV6-5 to TRBJ1-5; D is perhaps TRBD1 (5 bases). This CDR3 has 14 residues. CDR1 and CDR2 (germline): MNHEY, SVGAGI. The V end was cut by 5 bases, the J end by 0 bases, with 8 bases between. The CDR3 region is CASSSTGSNQPQHF. CDR3 sequence (DNA): TGTGCCAGCAGTAGTACAGGTAGCAATCAGCCCCAGCATTTT.

J is TRBJ2-1 and V is TRBV15; a possible D gene is TRBD1 (5 bases). The V end lost 0 bases, the J end lost 9 bases, and 12 bases lay between the germline ends. The CDR3 length is 14 residues. Germline V gene sequence: CDR1 LNHNV, CDR2 YYDKDF (reference sequence). CDR3 in amino acids: CATSRDRIRGEQFF. DNA of the CDR3: TGTGCCACCAGCAGAGATAGGATAAGGGGTGAGCAGTTCTTC.

The chain combines TRBV9 with TRBJ2-7; D unresolved. The germline V gene encodes CDR1 SGDLS and CDR2 YYNGEE. With 0 bases removed from V and 6 bases from J, the gap between germline ends came to 7 bases. This CDR3 has 12 residues. The CDR3 here is CASSVGAGEQYF. CDR3 coding DNA: TGTGCCAGCAGCGTAGGTGCCGGCGAGCAGTACTTC.

This clone was recorded once. The chain employs TRBV5-6 and TRBJ1-2; D call uncertain. The CDR3 runs to 13 residues. V was trimmed by 2 bases and J by 4 bases, leaving 9 bases between them. Germline CDR1 is SGHDT and CDR2 is YYEEEE. The DNA for the CDR3 is TGTGCCAGCAGCTTTCGAGAGGGCTATGGCTACACCTTC. This gives the protein CASSFREGYGYTF. Looking up the rest from reference TRBV5-6 and TRBJ1-2 gives the full variable domain: DAGVTQSPTHLIKTRGQQVTLRCSPKSGHDTVSWYQQALGQGPQFIFQYYEEEERQRGNFPDRFSGHQFPNYSSELNVNALLLGDSALYLCASSFREGYGYTFGSGTRLTVV.

The chain uses TRBV7-8 and TRBJ1-3, with D perhaps matching TRBD1 (5 bases). The CDR3 sequence is 16 residues long. Trimming pared 4 bases from V and 2 bases from J, leaving 15 bases between. CDR1 and CDR2 (germline): SGHVS, FQNEAQ. The CDR3 region has the DNA TGTGCCAGCAGCTCCCGACTGGAGGGGACTGGAAACACCATATATTTT. Its translation is CASSSRLEGTGNTIYF.

The rearrangement joins TRBV7-2 to TRBJ2-2, with TRBD2 matching over 9 bases. The CDR3 totals 16 residues. The V gene's germline CDR1 is SGHTA and CDR2 FQGNSA. V was pared by 3 bases and J by 6 bases, with 8 bases of the junction left unmatched. The CDR3, as DNA: TGTGCCAGCAGCTTCTCGGGACTAGCCCTGGCCGGGGAGCTGTTTTTT. Protein: CASSFSGLALAGELFF.

In this sample, this clone turned up a few times. The chain joins TRBV27 to TRBJ2-7; TRBD1 matches at 9 bases. The germline gives CDR1 MNHEY, CDR2 SMNVEV (reference sequence). V was clipped by 5 bases and J by 4 bases; unmatched bases: 6. This CDR3 region has 14 residues. The CDR3 spells CASSPTTGGYEQYF. The CDR3 nucleotides read TGTGCCAGCAGTCCTACGACAGGGGGGTACGAGCAGTACTTC.

The rearrangement links TRBV7-2 to TRBJ2-2; TRBD2 matches at 9 bases. V lost 4 bases and J lost 5; bases outside the gene matches: 2. This CDR3 has 14 residues. The V gene's germline CDR1 is SGHTA and CDR2 FQGNSA. This CDR3 is CASSSTSGTGELFF. For the CDR3, the DNA is TGTGCCAGCAGCTCGACTAGCGGTACCGGGGAGCTGTTTTTT. The variable domain in full, with the rest retrieved from reference TRBV7-2 and TRBJ2-2, is GAGVSQSPSNKVTEKGKDVELRCDPISGHTALYWYRQSLGQGLEFLIYFQGNSAPDKSGLPSDRFSAERTGGSVSTLTIQRTQQEDSAVYLCASSSTSGTGELFFGEGSRLTVL.

This clone was counted once. This chain joins TRBV6-1 and TRBJ1-5; the D gene is possibly TRBD1 (6 bases). CDR1 is MNHNS and CDR2 is SASEGT in the germline V gene. The V end was cut by 1 base, the J end by 10 bases, with 14 bases between. The CDR3 is made up of 14 amino acids. CDR3 sequence (DNA): TGTGCCAGCAGTGAAGTATTTGGGGGCGGACCCCAGCATTTT. Encoded protein: CASSEVFGGGPQHF.

The table lists this clone with a count of one. This chain uses TRBV3-1 (or the pseudogene TRBV3-2) with TRBJ1-1; D ambiguous. The CDR3 spans 13 residues. V shed 1 base and J shed 10 bases, with 13 bases lying between them. CDR1 is LGHDT and CDR2 is YNNKEL in the germline V gene (reference sequence). The CDR3 DNA follows: TGTGCCAGCAGCCAAGTAAACAGAGTGGGAGCTTTCTTT. This sequence encodes CASSQVNRVGAFF.

The chain joins TRBV16 to TRBJ1-4; D not resolved. Trimming left V 3 bases short and J 7 bases short, with 18 bases between. There are 16 residues in the CDR3. Germline V CDR1 and CDR2: KGHSY, FQNENV. CDR3 amino acids: CASSHKDGGGGEKLFF. The CDR3 DNA is TGTGCCAGCAGCCACAAAGACGGTGGAGGTGGTGAAAAACTGTTTTTT.